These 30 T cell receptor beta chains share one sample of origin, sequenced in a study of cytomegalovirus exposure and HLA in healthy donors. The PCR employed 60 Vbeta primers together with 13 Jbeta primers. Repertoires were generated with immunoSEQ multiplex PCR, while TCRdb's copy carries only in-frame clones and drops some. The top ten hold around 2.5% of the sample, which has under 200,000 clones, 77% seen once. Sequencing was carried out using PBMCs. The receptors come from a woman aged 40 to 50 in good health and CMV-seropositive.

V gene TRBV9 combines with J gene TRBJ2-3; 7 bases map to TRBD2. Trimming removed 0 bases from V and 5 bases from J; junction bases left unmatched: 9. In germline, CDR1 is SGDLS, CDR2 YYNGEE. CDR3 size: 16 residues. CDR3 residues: CASSVVGGGPQDTQYF. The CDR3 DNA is TGTGCCAGCAGCGTAGTAGGCGGGGGACCCCAAGATACGCAGTATTTT.

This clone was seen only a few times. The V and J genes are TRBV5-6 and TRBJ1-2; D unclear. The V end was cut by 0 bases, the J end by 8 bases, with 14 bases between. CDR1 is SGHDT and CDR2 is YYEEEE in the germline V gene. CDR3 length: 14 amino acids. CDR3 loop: CASSLGEGVYGYTF. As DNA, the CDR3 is TGTGCCAGCAGCTTGGGGGAGGGCGTCTACGGCTACACCTTC. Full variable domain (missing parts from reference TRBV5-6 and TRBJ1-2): DAGVTQSPTHLIKTRGQQVTLRCSPKSGHDTVSWYQQALGQGPQFIFQYYEEEERQRGNFPDRFSGHQFPNYSSELNVNALLLGDSALYLCASSLGEGVYGYTFGSGTRLTVV.

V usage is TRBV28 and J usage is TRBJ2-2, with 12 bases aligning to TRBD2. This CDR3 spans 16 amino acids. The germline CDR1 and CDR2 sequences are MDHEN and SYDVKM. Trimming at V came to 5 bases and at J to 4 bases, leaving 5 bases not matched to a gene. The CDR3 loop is CASSRPGLAGTGELFF. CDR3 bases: TGTGCCAGCAGTCGGCCGGGACTAGCGGGCACCGGGGAGCTGTTTTTT. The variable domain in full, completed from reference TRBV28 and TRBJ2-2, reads DVKVTQSSRYLVKRTGEKVFLECVQDMDHENMFWYRQDPGLGLRLIYFSYDVKMKEKGDIPEGYSVSREKKERFSLILESASTNQTSMYLCASSRPGLAGTGELFFGEGSRLTVL.

The CDR3 region is CASSFQGSRNEQFF. The CDR3, as DNA: TGTGCCAGCAGCTTTCAAGGCTCTAGGAATGAGCAGTTCTTC. The V gene is TRBV5-4, the J gene TRBJ2-1; D is unclear. Per the germline V gene, CDR1 is SGHNT and CDR2 is YYREEE (reference sequence). The CDR3 extends over 14 amino acids. V was clipped by 2 bases and J by 7 bases, with 13 bases between them.

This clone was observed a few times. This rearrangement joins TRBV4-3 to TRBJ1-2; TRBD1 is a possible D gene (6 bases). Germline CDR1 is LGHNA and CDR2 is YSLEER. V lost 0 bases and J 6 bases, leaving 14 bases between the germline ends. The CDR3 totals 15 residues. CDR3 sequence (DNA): TGCGCCAGCAGCCAAGAAAAGGGGGATGGTCATGGCTACACCTTC. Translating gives CASSQEKGDGHGYTF.

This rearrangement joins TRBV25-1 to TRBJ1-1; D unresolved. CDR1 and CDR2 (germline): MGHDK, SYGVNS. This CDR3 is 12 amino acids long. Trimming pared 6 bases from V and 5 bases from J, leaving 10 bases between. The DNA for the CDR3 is TGTGCCAGCAGGGCGGGTGGGACTGAAGCTTTCTTT. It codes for CASRAGGTEAFF.

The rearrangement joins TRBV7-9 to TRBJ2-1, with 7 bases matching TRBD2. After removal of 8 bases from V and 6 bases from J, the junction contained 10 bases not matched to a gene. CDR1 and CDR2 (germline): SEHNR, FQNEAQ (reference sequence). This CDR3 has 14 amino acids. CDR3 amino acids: CASGSGGPLNEQFF. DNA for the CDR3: TGTGCCAGCGGCTCGGGAGGACCCCTCAATGAGCAGTTCTTC.

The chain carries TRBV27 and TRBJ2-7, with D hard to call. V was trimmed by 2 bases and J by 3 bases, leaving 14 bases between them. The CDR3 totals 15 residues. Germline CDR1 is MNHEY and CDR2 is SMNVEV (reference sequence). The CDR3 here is CASSLKSHSGYEQYF. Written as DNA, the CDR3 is TGTGCCAGCAGTTTAAAGTCGCATTCGGGCTACGAGCAGTACTTC.

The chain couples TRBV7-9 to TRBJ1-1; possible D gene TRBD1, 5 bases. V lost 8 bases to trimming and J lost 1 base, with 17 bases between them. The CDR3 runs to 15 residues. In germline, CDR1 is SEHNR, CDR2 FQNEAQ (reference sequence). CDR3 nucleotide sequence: TGTGCCAGCCGGGCACGACAGACAGAGAACACTGAAGCTTTCTTT. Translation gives CASRARQTENTEAFF.

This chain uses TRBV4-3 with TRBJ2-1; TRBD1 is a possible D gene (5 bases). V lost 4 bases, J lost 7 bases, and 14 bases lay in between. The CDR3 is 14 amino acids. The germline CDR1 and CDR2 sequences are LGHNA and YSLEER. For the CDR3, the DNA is TGCGCCAGCAGCCCCAGGGTTTCGAAAAATGAGCAGTTCTTC. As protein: CASSPRVSKNEQFF.

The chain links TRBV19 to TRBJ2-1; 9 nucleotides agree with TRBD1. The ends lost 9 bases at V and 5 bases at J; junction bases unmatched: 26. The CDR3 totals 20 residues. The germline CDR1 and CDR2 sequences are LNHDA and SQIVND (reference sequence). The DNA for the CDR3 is TGTGCCAGATACAGCCGGGCGACAGGGGGTAGGAGGACGGTGGACAATGAGCAGTTCTTC. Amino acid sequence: CARYSRATGGRRTVDNEQFF.

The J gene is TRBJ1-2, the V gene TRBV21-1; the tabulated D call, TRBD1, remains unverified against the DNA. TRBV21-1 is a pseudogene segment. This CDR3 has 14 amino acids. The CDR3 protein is CASSNWTGVDGYTF. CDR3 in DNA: TGTGCCAGCAGCAATTGGACAGGGGTGGATGGCTACACCTTC.

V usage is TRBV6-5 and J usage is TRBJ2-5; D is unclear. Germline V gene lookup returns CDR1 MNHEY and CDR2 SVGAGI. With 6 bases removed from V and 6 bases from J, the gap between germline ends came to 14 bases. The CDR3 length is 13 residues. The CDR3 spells CASRSAGAKTQYF. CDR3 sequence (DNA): TGTGCCAGCAGATCAGCAGGCGCAAAGACCCAGTACTTC.

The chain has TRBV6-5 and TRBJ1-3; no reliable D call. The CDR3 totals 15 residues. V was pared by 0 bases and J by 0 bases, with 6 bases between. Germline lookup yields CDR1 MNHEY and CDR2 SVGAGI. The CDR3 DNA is TGTGCCAGCAGTTACTCGGCAGGCTCTGGAAACACCATATATTTT. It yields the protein CASSYSAGSGNTIYF.

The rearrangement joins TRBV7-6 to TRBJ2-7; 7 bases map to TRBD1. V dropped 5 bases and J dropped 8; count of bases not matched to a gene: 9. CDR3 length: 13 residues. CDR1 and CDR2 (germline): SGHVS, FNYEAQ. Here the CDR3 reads CASSPWDSIKQYF. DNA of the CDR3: TGTGCCAGCAGCCCCTGGGACAGCATCAAGCAGTACTTC.

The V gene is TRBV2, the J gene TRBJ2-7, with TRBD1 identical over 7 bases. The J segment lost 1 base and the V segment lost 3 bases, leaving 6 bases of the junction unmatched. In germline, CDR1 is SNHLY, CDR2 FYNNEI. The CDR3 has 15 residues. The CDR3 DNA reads TGTGCCAGCAGTGATGAGGGGGCGCGATCCTACGAGCAGTACTTC. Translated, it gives CASSDEGARSYEQYF.

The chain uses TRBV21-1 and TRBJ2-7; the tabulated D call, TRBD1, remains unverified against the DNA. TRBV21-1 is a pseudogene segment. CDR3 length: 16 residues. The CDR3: CASSQDSLTGSYEQYF. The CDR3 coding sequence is TGTGCCAGCAGCCAGGATAGTTTAACTGGTTCGTACGAGCAGTACTTC.

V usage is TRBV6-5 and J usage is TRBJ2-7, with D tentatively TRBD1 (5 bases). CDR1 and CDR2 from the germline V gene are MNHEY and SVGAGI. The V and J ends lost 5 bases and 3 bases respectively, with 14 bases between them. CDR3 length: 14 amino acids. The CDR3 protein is CASSQGSRNYEQYF. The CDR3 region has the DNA TGTGCCAGCAGTCAGGGAAGTCGAAACTACGAGCAGTACTTC.

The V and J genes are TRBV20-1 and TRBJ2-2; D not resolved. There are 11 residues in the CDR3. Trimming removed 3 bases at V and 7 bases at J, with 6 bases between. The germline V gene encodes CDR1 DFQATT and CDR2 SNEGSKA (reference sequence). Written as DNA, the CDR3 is TGCAGTGCTAGCGTTCGCGGGGAGCTGTTTTTT. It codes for CSASVRGELFF.

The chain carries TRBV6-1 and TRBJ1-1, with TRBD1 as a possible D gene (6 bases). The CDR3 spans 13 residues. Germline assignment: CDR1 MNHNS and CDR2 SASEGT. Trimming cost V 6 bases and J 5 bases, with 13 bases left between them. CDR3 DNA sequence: TGTGCCAGCAGACACGACAGGAATACTGAAGCTTTCTTT. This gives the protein CASRHDRNTEAFF.

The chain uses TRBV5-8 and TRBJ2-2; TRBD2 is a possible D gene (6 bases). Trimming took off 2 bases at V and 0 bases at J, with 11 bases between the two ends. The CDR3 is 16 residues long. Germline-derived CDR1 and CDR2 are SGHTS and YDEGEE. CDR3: CASSFRVAANTGELFF. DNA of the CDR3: TGTGCCAGCAGCTTCCGGGTAGCGGCGAACACCGGGGAGCTGTTTTTT.

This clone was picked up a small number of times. CDR3 protein: CASSSGLAADTQYF. CDR3 DNA: TGTGCCAGCAGCTCGGGACTAGCGGCCGATACGCAGTATTTT. This chain joins TRBV7-2 and TRBJ2-3; 11 bases are a match to TRBD2. Germline V gene data show CDR1 as SGHTA and CDR2 as FQGNSA. V was clipped by 4 bases and J by 6 bases; unmatched bases: 3. This CDR3 region has 14 residues.

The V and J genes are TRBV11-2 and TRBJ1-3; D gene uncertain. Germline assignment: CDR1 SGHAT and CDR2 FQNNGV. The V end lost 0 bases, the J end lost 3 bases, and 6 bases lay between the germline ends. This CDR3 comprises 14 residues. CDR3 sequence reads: CASSLDRVGNTIYF. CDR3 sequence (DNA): TGTGCCAGCAGCTTAGATCGGGTTGGAAACACCATATATTTT.

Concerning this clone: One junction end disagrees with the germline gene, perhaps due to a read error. The CDR3 spells CASSLTTGREVF. In DNA form, the CDR3 reads TGTGCCAGCAGTTTAACTACAGGGCGGGAGGTCTTT. The chain uses TRBV27 and TRBJ1-1, with D maybe TRBD1 (6 bases). Germline V gene sequence: CDR1 MNHEY, CDR2 SMNVEV (reference sequence). This CDR3 comprises 12 residues.

The chain's CDR3 is CASRVTGGYTF. As DNA, the CDR3 is TGTGCCAGCAGGGTGACAGGCGGCTACACCTTC. The chain joins TRBV28 to TRBJ1-2; D is perhaps TRBD1 (6 bases). V lost 6 bases to trimming and J lost 8 bases, with 10 bases between them. Germline CDR1 reads MDHEN; CDR2 reads SYDVKM. The CDR3 contains 11 residues.

The CDR3 region has the DNA TGTGCCAGCAGCTTAGACCGGGACAGGACATCCTACGAGCAGTACTTC. Translation: CASSLDRDRTSYEQYF. The V and J genes are TRBV7-9 and TRBJ2-5; TRBD1 agrees at 8 bases. The J call may be faulty, since TRBJ2-7 better matches the DNA end. Germline V gene sequence: CDR1 SEHNR, CDR2 FQNEAQ (reference sequence). The CDR3 covers 16 residues.

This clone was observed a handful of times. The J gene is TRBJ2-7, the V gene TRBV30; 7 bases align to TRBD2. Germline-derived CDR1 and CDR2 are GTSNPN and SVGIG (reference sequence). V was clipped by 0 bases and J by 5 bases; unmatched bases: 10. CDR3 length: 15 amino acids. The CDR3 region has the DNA TGTGCCTGGAGTGTACAAGCGGGACGCTTCGACGAGCAGTACTTC. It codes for CAWSVQAGRFDEQYF.

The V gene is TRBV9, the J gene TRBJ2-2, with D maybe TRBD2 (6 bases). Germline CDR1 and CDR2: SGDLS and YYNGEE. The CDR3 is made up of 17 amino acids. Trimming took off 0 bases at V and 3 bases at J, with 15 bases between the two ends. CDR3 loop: CASSVDRGITDTGELFF. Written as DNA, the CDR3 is TGTGCCAGCAGCGTAGACCGCGGGATCACGGACACCGGGGAGCTGTTTTTT.

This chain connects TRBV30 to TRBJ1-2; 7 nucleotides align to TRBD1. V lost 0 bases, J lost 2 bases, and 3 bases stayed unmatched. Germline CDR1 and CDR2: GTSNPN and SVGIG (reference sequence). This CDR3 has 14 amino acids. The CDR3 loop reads CAWSVGGGNYGYTF. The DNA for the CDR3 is TGTGCCTGGAGTGTAGGAGGGGGCAACTATGGCTACACCTTC.

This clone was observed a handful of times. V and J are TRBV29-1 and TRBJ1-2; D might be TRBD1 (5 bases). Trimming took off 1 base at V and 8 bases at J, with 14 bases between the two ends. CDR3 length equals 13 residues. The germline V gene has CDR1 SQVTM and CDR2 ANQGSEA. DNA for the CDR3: TGCAGCGTTGAAGGTTGGGGGGGAGGAGGCTACACCTTC. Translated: CSVEGWGGGGYTF.